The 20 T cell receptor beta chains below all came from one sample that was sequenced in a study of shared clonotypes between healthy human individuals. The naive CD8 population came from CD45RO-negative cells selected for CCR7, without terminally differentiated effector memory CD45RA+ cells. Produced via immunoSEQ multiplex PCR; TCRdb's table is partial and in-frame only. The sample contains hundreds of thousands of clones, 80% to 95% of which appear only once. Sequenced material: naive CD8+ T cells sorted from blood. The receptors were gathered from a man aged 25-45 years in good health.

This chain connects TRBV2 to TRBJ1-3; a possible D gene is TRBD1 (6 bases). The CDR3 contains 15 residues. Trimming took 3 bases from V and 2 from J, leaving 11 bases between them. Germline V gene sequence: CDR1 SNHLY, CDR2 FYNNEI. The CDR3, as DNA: TGTGCCAGCAGTGACCCCGGACAGACTGGAAACACCATATATTTT. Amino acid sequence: CASSDPGQTGNTIYF. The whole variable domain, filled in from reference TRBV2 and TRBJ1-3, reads EPEVTQTPSHQVTQMGQEVILRCVPISNHLYFYWYRQILGQKVEFLVSFYNNEISEKSEIFDDQFSVERPDGSNFTLKIRSTKLEDSAMYFCASSDPGQTGNTIYFGEGSWLTVV.

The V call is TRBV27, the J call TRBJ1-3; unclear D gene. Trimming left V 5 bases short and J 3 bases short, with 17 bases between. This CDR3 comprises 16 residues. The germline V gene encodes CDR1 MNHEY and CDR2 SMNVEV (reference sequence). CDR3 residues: CASSLLTPAVGNTIYF. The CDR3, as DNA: TGTGCCAGCAGTCTCCTCACCCCAGCGGTTGGAAACACCATATATTTT.

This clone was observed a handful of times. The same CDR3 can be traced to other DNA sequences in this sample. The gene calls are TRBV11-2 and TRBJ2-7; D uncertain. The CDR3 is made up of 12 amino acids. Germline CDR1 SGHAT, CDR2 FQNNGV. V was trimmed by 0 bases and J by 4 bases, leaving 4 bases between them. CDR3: CASSLDGYEQYF. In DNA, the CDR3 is TGTGCCAGCAGCTTAGATGGGTACGAGCAGTACTTC.

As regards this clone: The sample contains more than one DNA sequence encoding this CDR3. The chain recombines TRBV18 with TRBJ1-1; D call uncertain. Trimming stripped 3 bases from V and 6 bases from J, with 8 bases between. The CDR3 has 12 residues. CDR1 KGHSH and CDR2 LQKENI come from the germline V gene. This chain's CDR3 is CASSPGGAEAFF. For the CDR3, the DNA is TGTGCCAGCTCACCCGGCGGCGCTGAAGCTTTCTTT.

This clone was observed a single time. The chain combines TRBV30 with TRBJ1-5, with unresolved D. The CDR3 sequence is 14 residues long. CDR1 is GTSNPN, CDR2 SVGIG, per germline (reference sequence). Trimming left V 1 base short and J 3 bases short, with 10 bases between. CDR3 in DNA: TGTGCCTGGAGTGAGTCGGCAACCAATCAGCCCCAGCATTTT. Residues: CAWSESATNQPQHF.

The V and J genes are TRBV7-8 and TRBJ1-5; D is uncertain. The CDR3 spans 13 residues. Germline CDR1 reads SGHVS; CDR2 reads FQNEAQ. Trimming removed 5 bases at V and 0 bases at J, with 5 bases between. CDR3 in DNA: TGTGCCAGCAGCATAAATAGCAATCAGCCCCAGCATTTT. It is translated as CASSINSNQPQHF.

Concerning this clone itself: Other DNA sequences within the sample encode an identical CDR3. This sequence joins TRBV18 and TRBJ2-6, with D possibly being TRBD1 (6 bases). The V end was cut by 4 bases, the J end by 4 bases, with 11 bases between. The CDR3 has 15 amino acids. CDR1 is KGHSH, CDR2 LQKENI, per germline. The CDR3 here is CASSRQGSGANVLTF. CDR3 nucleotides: TGTGCCAGCTCACGGCAGGGGTCCGGGGCCAACGTCCTGACTTTC.

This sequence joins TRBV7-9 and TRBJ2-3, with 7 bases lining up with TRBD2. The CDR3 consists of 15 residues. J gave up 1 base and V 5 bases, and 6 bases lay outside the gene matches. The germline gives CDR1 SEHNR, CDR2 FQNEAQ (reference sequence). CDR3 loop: CASSASSGGTDTQYF. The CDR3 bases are TGTGCCAGCAGCGCCTCTAGCGGAGGCACAGATACGCAGTATTTT.

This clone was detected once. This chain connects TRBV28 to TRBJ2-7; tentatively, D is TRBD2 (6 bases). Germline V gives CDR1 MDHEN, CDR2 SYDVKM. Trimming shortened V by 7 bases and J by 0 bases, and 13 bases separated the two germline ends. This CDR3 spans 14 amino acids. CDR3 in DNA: TGTGCCAGCAACATCGGCGGGAACTCCTACGAGCAGTACTTC. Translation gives CASNIGGNSYEQYF.

CDR3 residues: CASSLTRTVGNTIYF. CDR3 nucleotides: TGTGCCAGCAGTCTAACCCGGACAGTTGGAAACACCATATATTTT. This chain connects TRBV27 to TRBJ1-3; tentative D call: TRBD1 (6 bases). Germline V gene data show CDR1 as MNHEY and CDR2 as SMNVEV (reference sequence). Trimming shortened V by 5 bases and J by 3 bases, and 14 bases separated the two germline ends. The CDR3 covers 15 residues.

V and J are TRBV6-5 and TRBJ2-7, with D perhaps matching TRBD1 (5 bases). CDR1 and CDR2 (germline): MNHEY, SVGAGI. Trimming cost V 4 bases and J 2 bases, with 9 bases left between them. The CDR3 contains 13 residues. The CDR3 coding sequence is TGTGCCAGCAGTTCAGGGCCAACCTACGAGCAGTACTTC. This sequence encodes CASSSGPTYEQYF.

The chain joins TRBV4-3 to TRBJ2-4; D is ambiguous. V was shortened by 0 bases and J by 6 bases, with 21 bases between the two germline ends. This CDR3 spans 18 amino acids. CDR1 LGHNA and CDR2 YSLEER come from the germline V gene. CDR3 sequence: CASSQDNLGFGIGNIQYF. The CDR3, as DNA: TGCGCCAGCAGCCAAGATAACTTAGGTTTTGGGATCGGAAACATTCAGTACTTC.

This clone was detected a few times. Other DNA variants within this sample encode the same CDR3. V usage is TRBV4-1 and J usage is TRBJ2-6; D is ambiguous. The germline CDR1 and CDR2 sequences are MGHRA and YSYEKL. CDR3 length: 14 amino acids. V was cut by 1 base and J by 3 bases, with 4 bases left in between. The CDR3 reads CASSQVGGANVLTF. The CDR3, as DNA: TGCGCCAGCAGCCAAGTAGGTGGGGCCAACGTCCTGACTTTC.

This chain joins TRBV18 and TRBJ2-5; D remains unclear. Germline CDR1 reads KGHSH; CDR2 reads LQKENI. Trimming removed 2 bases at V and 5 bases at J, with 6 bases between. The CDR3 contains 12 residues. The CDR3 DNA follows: TGTGCCAGCTCACCAACAGTGGAGACCCAGTACTTC. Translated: CASSPTVETQYF.

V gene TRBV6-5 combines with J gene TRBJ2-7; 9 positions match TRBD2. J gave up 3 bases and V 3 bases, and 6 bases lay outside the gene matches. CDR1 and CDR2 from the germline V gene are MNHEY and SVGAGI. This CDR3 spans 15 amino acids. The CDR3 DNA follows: TGTGCCAGCAGTTATGCCGCGGGAGGGAACTACGAGCAGTACTTC. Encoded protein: CASSYAAGGNYEQYF.

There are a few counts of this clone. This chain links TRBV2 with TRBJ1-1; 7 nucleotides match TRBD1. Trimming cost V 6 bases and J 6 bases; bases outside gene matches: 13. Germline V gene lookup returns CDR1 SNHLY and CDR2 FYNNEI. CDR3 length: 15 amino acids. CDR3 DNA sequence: TGTGCCAGCAGACCACAGGGGACCATCTCCCCTGAAGCTTTCTTT. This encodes CASRPQGTISPEAFF.

This CDR3 reads CSAAISGSYGYTF. The CDR3 nucleotides are TGCAGCGCAGCGATAAGCGGAAGCTATGGCTACACCTTC. The genes are TRBV29-1 and TRBJ1-2; D uncertain. Germline V lookup: CDR1 SQVTM, CDR2 ANQGSEA. Trimming left V 7 bases short and J 4 bases short, with 16 bases between. CDR3 length: 13 residues.

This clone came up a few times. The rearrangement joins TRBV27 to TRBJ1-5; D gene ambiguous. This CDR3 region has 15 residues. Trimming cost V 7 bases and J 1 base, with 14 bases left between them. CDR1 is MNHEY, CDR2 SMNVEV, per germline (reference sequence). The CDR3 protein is CASKDRDGSNQPQHF. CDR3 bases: TGTGCCAGCAAAGATAGGGATGGGAGCAATCAGCCCCAGCATTTT.

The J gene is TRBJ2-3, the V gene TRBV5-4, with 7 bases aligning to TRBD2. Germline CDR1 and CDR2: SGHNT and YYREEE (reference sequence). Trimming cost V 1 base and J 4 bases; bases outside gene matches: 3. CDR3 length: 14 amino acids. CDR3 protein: CASSLLGGSDTQYF. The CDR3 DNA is TGTGCCAGCAGCTTGCTCGGGGGGTCAGATACGCAGTATTTT.

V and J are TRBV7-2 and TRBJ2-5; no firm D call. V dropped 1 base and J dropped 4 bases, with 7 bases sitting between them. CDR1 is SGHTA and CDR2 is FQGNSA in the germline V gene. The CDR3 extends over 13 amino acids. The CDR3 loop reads CASSLVVGETQYF. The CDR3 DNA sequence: TGTGCCAGCAGCTTAGTCGTGGGAGAGACCCAGTACTTC.